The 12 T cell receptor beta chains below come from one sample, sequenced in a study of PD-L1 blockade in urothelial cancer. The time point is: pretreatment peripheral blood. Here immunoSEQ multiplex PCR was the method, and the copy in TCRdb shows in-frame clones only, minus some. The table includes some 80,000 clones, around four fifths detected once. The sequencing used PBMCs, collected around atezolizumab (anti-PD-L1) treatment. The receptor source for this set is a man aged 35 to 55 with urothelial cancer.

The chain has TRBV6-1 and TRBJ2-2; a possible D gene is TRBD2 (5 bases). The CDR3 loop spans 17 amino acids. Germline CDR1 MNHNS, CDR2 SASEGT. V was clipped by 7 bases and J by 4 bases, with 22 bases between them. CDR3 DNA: TGTGCCAGCATTCAAGCAGAGCTCGTTGGGAGCACCGGGGAGCTGTTTTTT. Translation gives CASIQAELVGSTGELFF.

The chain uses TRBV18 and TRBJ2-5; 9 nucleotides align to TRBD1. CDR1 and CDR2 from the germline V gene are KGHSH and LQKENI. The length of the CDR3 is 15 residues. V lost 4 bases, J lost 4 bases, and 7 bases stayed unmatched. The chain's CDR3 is CASSLLQGATETQYF. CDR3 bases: TGTGCCAGCTCACTCCTACAGGGGGCTACAGAGACCCAGTACTTC.

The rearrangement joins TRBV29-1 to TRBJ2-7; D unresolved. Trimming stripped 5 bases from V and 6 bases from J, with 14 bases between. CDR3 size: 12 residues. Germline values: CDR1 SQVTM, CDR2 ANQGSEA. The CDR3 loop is CSVYRVVGEQYF. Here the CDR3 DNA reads TGCAGCGTTTACCGGGTTGTTGGCGAGCAGTACTTC.

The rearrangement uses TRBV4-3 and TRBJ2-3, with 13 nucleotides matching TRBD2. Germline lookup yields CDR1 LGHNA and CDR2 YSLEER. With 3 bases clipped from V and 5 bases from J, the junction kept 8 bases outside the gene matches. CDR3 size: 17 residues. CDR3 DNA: TGCGCCAGCAGCCAGGCACTAGCGGGAGGGCCTGAAGATACGCAGTATTTT. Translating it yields CASSQALAGGPEDTQYF.

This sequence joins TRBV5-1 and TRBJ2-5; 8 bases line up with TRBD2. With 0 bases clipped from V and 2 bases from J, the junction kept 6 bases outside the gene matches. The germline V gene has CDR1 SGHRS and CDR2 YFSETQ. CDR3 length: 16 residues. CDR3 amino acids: CASSLAGRGGQETQYF. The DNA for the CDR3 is TGCGCCAGCAGCTTGGCCGGCCGGGGGGGGCAAGAGACCCAGTACTTC.

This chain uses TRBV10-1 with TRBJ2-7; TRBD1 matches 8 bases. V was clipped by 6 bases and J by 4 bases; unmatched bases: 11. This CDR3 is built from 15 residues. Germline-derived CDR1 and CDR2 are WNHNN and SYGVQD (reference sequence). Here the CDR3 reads CASSRSPDRAYEQYF. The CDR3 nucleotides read TGCGCCAGCAGCAGATCTCCGGACAGGGCGTACGAGCAGTACTTC.

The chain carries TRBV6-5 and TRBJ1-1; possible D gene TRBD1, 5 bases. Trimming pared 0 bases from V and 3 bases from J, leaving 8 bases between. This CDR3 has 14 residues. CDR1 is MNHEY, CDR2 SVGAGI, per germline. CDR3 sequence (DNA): TGTGCCAGCAGTTACTCAGGGGCTGACACTGAAGCTTTCTTT. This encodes CASSYSGADTEAFF.

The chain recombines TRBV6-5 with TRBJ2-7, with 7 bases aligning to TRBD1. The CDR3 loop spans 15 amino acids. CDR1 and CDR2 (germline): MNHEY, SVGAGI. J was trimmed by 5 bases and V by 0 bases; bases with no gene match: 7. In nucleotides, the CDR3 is TGTGCCAGCAGTTACTCAGGGACAGAATTCAACGAGCAGTACTTC. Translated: CASSYSGTEFNEQYF.

The CDR3 region is CASSQSLGGSSYNEQFF. CDR3 DNA sequence: TGTGCCAGCAGCCAATCCCTGGGCGGGAGCTCCTACAATGAGCAGTTCTTC. V and J are TRBV4-2 and TRBJ2-1, with 7 bases identical to TRBD2. Losses at the gene ends were 2 bases for V and 0 bases for J; bases not matched to a gene: 7. The CDR3 is 17 amino acids. The V gene's germline CDR1 is LGHNA and CDR2 YNFKEQ.

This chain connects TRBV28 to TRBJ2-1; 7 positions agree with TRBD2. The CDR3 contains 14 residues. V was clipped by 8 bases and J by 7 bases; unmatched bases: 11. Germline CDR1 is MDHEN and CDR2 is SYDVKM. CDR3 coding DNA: TGTGCCAGCCGACTTGGCTCCGGGAGGAATGAGCAGTTCTTC. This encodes CASRLGSGRNEQFF. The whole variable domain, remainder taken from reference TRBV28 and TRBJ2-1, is DVKVTQSSRYLVKRTGEKVFLECVQDMDHENMFWYRQDPGLGLRLIYFSYDVKMKEKGDIPEGYSVSREKKERFSLILESASTNQTSMYLCASRLGSGRNEQFFGPGTRLTVL.

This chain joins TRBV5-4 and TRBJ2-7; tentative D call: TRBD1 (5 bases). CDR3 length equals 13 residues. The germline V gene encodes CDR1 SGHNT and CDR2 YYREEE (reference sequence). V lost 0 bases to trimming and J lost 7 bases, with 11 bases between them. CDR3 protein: CASSLAVREEQYF. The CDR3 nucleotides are TGTGCCAGCAGCTTGGCCGTCAGGGAAGAGCAGTACTTC.

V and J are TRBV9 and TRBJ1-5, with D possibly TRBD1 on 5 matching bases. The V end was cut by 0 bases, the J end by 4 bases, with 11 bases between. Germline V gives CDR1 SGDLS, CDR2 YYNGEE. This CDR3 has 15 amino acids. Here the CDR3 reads CASSVGPRENQPQHF. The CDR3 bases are TGTGCCAGCAGCGTAGGTCCCAGGGAAAATCAGCCCCAGCATTTT.